This T cell receptor (beta chain) was recovered during a study of OX40 agonist ivuxolimab in advanced cancers. Here immunoSEQ multiplex PCR was the method, and the copy in TCRdb shows in-frame clones only, minus some. In the table there are around 69,000 clones, around 88% of which are singletons. The CDR3 length is 15 residues. Trimming took 6 bases from V and 0 from J, leaving 13 bases between them. CDR1 MDHEN and CDR2 SYDVKM come from the germline V gene. The TCR was taken from an adult with an advanced solid tumor such as melanoma, head and neck, liver or kidney cancer. Sequences were derived from CD4+ or CD8+ T cells sorted from blood, sampled in a trial of the OX40 agonist ivuxolimab. The rearrangement links TRBV28 to TRBJ2-3, with D possibly being TRBD1 (6 bases). In nucleotides, the CDR3 is TGTGCCAGCAGCACAGGGATAGGGAGCACAGATACGCAGTATTTT. Residues: CASSTGIGSTDTQYF.